This T cell receptor (beta chain) derives from a study of blood T cell repertoires in COVID-19. Looking at the study overall: The samples span acute and convalescent COVID-19 from the United States, Italy and Spain. T cells, B-cell-depleted T cells, or PBMCs supplied cDNA or gDNA.

Original analysis: Reference gene primer amplification gave estimated nucleated cell counts. This table comes from immunoSEQ multiplex PCR, and its TCRdb copy is limited to in-frame clones, with some not included. V, J and clone size were drawn from that table, and D and trimming were deduced from the DNA. This sample has about 67,000 clones, with approximately 90% found just once. There are 14 residues in the CDR3. V gave up 1 base and J gave up 0 bases, with 7 bases separating them. CDR1 and CDR2 from the germline V gene are SGHRS and YFSETQ. Sequencing input: peripheral blood. The rearrangement uses TRBV5-1 and TRBJ1-1, with D unclear. This receptor was obtained from a woman aged 55-69 years with acute or convalescent COVID-19. CDR3 protein: CASSLIQMNTEAFF. The CDR3 region has the DNA TGCGCCAGCAGCTTGATACAGATGAACACTGAAGCTTTCTTT.